This T cell receptor (beta chain) emerged from a study of beta chain features in type 1 diabetes. Study-wide context: All of the samples together had 107,917,701 sorted cells examined. General observations from the study: Cells that show high TCR expression could be over-represented by cDNA sequencing. At VDJ recombination sites, type 1 diabetes patients had fewer insertions and more deleted nucleotides. Significant though moderate, a shortening of TCRB CDR3s appeared in all four CD4+ subsets of Type 1 diabetes patients.

J lost 4 bases, V lost 4 bases, and 11 bases had no gene match. The CDR3 has 18 amino acids. Looked up from germline, CDR1 is SGHKS and CDR2 is YYEKEE (reference sequence). Points on this clone: The antigen is undetermined.

The investigators reverse transcribed all of the isolated RNA, so they sequenced expressed TCRB transcripts. Assay: immunoSEQ multiplex PCR; the TCRdb copy retains only in-frame clones and omits some. The sample has about 140,000 clones, under 11% seen once; the top ten hold around 1.2%. The receptor was derived from a man aged 18 to 35 in good health. The chain links TRBV5-5 to TRBJ2-5; 15 nucleotides match TRBD2. The sequencing sample was made of naive CD4+ T cells from blood. CDR3 residues: CASSRGLAGGPSVETQYF. The DNA for the CDR3 is TGTGCCAGCAGCCGAGGACTAGCGGGGGGGCCATCGGTAGAGACCCAGTACTTC.